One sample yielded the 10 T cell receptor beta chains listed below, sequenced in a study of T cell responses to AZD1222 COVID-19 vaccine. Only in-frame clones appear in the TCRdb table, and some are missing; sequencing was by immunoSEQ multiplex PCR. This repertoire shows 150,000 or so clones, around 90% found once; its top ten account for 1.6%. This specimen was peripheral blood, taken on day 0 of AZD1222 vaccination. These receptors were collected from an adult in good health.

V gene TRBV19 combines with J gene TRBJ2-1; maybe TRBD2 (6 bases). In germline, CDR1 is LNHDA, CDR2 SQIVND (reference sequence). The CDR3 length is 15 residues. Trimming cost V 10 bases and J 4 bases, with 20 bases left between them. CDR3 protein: CATSRQTGVYNEQFF. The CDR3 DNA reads TGTGCCACCAGTAGGCAAACGGGAGTTTACAATGAGCAGTTCTTC.

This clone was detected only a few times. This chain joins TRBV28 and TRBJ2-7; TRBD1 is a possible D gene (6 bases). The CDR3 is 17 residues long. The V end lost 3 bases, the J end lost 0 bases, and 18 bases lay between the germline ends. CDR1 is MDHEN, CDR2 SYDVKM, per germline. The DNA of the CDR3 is TGTGCCAGCAGTTTCTTCGCGGCAGGGGATGGCTCCTACGAGCAGTACTTC. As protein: CASSFFAAGDGSYEQYF.

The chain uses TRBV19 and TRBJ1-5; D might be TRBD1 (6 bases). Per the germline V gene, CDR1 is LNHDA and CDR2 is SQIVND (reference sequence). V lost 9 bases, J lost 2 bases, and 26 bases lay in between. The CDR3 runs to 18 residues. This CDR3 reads CASPERSRGGSGNQPQHF. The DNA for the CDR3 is TGTGCCAGCCCAGAAAGGAGCAGGGGAGGTTCGGGCAATCAGCCCCAGCATTTT.

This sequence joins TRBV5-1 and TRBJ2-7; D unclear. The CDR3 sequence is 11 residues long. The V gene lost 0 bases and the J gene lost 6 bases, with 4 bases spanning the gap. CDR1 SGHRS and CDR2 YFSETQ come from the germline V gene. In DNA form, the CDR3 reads TGCGCCAGCAGCTTGGTTCCCGAGCAGTACTTC. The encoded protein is CASSLVPEQYF.

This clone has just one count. The CDR3 DNA follows: TGTGCCAGCAGCTTGAGGGACCTGAACACTGAAGCTTTCTTT. Translating it yields CASSLRDLNTEAFF. The V gene is TRBV7-9, the J gene TRBJ1-1, with a tentative D call TRBD1 (5 bases). V gave up 3 bases and J gave up 0 bases, with 8 bases separating them. The germline CDR1 and CDR2 sequences are SEHNR and FQNEAQ (reference sequence). CDR3 length: 14 residues.

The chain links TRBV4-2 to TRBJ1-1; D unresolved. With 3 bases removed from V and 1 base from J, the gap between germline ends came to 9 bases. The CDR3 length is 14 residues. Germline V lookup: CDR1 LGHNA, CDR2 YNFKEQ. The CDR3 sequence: CASSQGFRNTEAFF. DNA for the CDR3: TGTGCCAGCAGCCAGGGATTCAGGAACACTGAAGCTTTCTTT.

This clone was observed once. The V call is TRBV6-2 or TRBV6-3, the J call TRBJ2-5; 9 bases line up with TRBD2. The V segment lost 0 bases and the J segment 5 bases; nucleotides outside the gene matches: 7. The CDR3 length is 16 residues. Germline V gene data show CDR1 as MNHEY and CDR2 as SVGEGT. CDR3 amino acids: CASSYSSGSVWETQYF. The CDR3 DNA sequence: TGTGCCAGCAGTTACTCTAGCGGGAGCGTGTGGGAGACCCAGTACTTC.

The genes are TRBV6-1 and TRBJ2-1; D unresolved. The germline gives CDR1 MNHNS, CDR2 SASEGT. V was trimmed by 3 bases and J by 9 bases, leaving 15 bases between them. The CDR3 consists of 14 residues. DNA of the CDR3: TGTGCCAGCAGTGACGGACCCCTCTTCGGTGAGCAGTTCTTC. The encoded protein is CASSDGPLFGEQFF.

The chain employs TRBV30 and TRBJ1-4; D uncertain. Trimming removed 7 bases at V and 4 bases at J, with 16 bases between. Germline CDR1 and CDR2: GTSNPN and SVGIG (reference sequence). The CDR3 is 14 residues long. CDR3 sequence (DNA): TGTGCCTTTGGTAGCGGGGTTGGTAATGAAAAACTGTTTTTT. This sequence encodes CAFGSGVGNEKLFF.

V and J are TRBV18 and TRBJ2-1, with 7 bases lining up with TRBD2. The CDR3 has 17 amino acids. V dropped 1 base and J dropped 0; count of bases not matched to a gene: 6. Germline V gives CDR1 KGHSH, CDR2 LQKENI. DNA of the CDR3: TGTGCCAGCTCACCACTTAGCGGGCAGAGCTCCTACAATGAGCAGTTCTTC. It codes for CASSPLSGQSSYNEQFF.